This T cell receptor beta chain was recovered during a study of blood T cell repertoires in COVID-19. Study summary: There were acute and convalescent COVID-19 samples, and they came from the United States, Italy and Spain. Nucleic acid was either cDNA or gDNA, and it came from T cells, B-cell-depleted T cells, or PBMCs.

In the original analysis: Estimated nucleated cell counts came from reference gene primer amplification. The protocol was immunoSEQ multiplex PCR, while the TCRdb copy is restricted to in-frame clones and leaves out a portion. The V and J calls and clone size come from that table; D and trimming were worked out from the DNA. Of roughly 250,000 clones listed, 70% to 90% are singletons. This sequence originates from a woman in her 40s who had recovered from COVID-19. Sequencing was done on a sample of peripheral blood.

In DNA, the CDR3 is TGTGCCAGCAGCCAAGATCCGATGGGGGAGGGCACTGAAGCTTTCTTT. Amino acids: CASSQDPMGEGTEAFF. V usage is TRBV14 and J usage is TRBJ1-1, with D perhaps TRBD1 (5 bases). The CDR3 extends over 16 amino acids. The V end lost 0 bases, the J end lost 4 bases, and 15 bases lay between the germline ends. The germline V gene encodes CDR1 SGHDN and CDR2 FVKESK.